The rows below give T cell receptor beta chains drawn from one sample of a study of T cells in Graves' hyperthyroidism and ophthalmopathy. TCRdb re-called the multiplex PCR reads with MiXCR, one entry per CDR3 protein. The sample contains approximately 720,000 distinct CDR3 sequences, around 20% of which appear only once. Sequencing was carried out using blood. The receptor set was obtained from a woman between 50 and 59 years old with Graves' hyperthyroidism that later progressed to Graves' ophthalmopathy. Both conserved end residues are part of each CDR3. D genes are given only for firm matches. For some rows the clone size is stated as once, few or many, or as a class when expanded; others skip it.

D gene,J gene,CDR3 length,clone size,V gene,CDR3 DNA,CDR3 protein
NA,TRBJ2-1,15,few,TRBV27,TGTGCCAGCAGGGCTAGCGGGACAGGGCTCAATGAGCAGTTCTTC,CASRASGTGLNEQFF
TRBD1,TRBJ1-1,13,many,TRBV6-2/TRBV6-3,TGTGCCAGCAGGGACAGGCGGAACACTGAAGCTTTCTTT,CASRDRRNTEAFF
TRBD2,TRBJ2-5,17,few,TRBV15,TGTGCCACCAGCGCGCCGGGACAAACTAGCGGCGGAGAGACCCAGTACTTC,CATSAPGQTSGGETQYF
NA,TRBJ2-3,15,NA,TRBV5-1,TGCGCCAGCAGCATGTATGGGGGGCCCGGAGATACGCAGTATTTT,CASSMYGGPGDTQYF
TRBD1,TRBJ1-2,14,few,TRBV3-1,TGTGCCAGCAGCCAAAAACAGGGGAGTTATGGCTACACCTTC,CASSQKQGSYGYTF
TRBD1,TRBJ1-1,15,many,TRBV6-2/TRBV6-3,TGTGCCAGCAGTTCGAGGGGGCTTGGGTGGACTGAAGCTTTCTTT,CASSSRGLGWTEAFF
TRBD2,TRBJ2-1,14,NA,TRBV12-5,TGTGCTAGTGTGAGCGGGGGGGATTACAATGAGCAGTTCTTC,CASVSGGDYNEQFF
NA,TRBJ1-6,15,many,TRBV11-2,TGTGCCAGCAGCCAGGACAGCCATAGGTTATCACCCCTCCACTTT,CASSQDSHRLSPLHF
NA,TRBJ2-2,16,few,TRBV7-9,TGTGCCAGCAGCCCCGCCGTTACCTATTACACCGGGGAGCTGTTTTTT,CASSPAVTYYTGELFF
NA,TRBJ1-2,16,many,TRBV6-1,TGTGCCAGCAACCCAGGACAGCCCGCTGGGCCTTATGGCTACACCTTC,CASNPGQPAGPYGYTF
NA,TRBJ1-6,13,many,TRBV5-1,TGCGCCAGCAGTCCAGGACTTAATTCACCCCTCCACTTT,CASSPGLNSPLHF
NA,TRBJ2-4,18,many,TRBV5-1,TGCGCCAGCAGCTTGTTAAGCCTCTTGGGGAAGGGCAAAAACATTCAGTACTTC,CASSLLSLLGKGKNIQYF